The T cell receptor (beta chain) described here comes from a study of blood T cell repertoires in COVID-19. Looking at the study overall: Samples came from the United States, Italy and Spain, spanning acute and convalescent COVID-19.

The V and J ends lost 6 bases and 0 bases, in that order; junction bases with no gene match: 5. Germline V gives CDR1 MDHEN, CDR2 SYDVKM. This CDR3 is 14 amino acids long. The repertoire was sequenced with immunoSEQ multiplex PCR; TCRdb's copy has only in-frame clones and lacks some. Of 70,000 to 100,000 clones in the sample, 90% are singletons; the top ten hold approximately 4%. This clonotype originated in a woman aged 80 or older with active or convalescent COVID-19. Sample: peripheral blood. The chain employs TRBV28 and TRBJ2-7; 7 bases are a match to TRBD1. The CDR3 nucleotides read TGTGCCAGCAGCCGACAGGGTTACTCCTACGAGCAGTACTTC. Amino acids: CASSRQGYSYEQYF.